Below, 26 T cell receptor beta chains from the same sample are listed, as sequenced in a study of T cells in women clearing cervical HPV infection. Assay used: immunoSEQ multiplex PCR; TCRdb lists only in-frame clones, some missing. Its table lists about 37,000 clones. Sequencing was performed on blood buffy coat. These receptors were obtained from a woman aged 18 to 75 with a cervical HPV16 infection that either progressed to CIN3+ or cleared (not recorded which).

Comment on this clone: The sequence runs out 3 residues before the end of the CDR3; the remainder is reconstructed from the germline J gene. The chain uses TRBV29-1 and TRBJ2-7; D unclear. The length of the CDR3 is 13 residues. V was trimmed by 4 bases and J by 6 bases, leaving 16 bases between them. Germline V gene data show CDR1 as SQVTM and CDR2 as ANQGSEA. The part of the CDR3 DNA that was read is TGCAGCGTTGCCTTCCCTGGGCCCCGCGAG. It is translated as CSVAFPGPRE. The complete CDR3 reads CSVAFPGPREQYF.

CDR3 DNA (partial): TGTGCCAGCAGCGGGACACTTGAG. Encoded protein: CASSGTLE. The entire CDR3 protein reads CASSGTLEQFF. This sequence joins TRBV7-2 and TRBJ2-1; tentative D call: TRBD1 (6 bases). The read halts 3 residues ahead of the CDR3 end, with the missing end drawn from the germline J gene. The CDR3 contains 11 residues. Germline V CDR1 and CDR2: SGHTA, FQGNSA. Deletions cut 5 bases from V and 9 bases from J, with 8 bases between. Filled out from reference TRBV7-2 and TRBJ2-1, the complete variable domain reads GAGVSQSPSNKVTEKGKDVELRCDPISGHTALYWYRQSLGQGLEFLIYFQGNSAPDKSGLPSDRFSAERTGGSVSTLTIQRTQQEDSAVYLCASSGTLEQFFGPGTRLTVL.

Comment on this clone: The CDR3 extends 3 residues past the end of the read, so its final part is completed from the germline J gene. This sequence joins TRBV5-5 and TRBJ1-4; the D gene is possibly TRBD1 (5 bases). Germline values: CDR1 SGHKS, CDR2 YYEKEE (reference sequence). This CDR3 contains 15 residues. The CDR3 loop reads CASSLAGTGNSPLFF. The CDR3 bases that were read are TGTGCCAGCAGCTTGGCAGGGACTGGGAATTCACCA.

Concerning this clone itself: Read data end 3 residues before the CDR3 end; the end is taken from the germline J gene. This chain joins TRBV2 and TRBJ2-5; 9 bases match TRBD2. CDR1 SNHLY and CDR2 FYNNEI come from the germline V gene. This CDR3 comprises 15 residues. Trimming removed 6 bases from V and 0 bases from J; junction bases left unmatched: 5. The sequenced CDR3 bases are TGTGCCAGCAGACTAAGCGGGGGGTACCAAGAGACC. Its translation: CASRLSGGYQET. The whole CDR3 region reads CASRLSGGYQETQYF. Looking up the rest from reference TRBV2 and TRBJ2-5 gives the full variable domain: EPEVTQTPSHQVTQMGQEVILRCVPISNHLYFYWYRQILGQKVEFLVSFYNNEISEKSEIFDDQFSVERPDGSNFTLKIRSTKLEDSAMYFCASRLSGGYQETQYFGPGTRLLVL.

A word on this clone: Read coverage stops 3 residues before the CDR3 terminus; the germline J gene supplies the remainder. The chain combines TRBV6-2 or TRBV6-3 with TRBJ2-3, with D unresolved. This CDR3 has 12 amino acids. V was pared by 5 bases and J by 2 bases, with 5 bases between. The germline V gene has CDR1 MNHEY and CDR2 SVGEGT. Incomplete CDR3 DNA: TGTGCCAGCAGTCCTTTCACAGATACG. Its translation: CASSPFTDT. The whole CDR3 region reads CASSPFTDTQYF.

Of note for this clone: The CDR3 is cut off 3 residues early in the read; its end comes from the germline J gene. The chain couples TRBV20-1 to TRBJ2-3; TRBD2 aligns across 7 bases. Trimming cost V 6 bases and J 5 bases; bases outside gene matches: 20. Per the germline V gene, CDR1 is DFQATT and CDR2 is SNEGSKA (reference sequence). The length of the CDR3 is 17 residues. CDR3 DNA (partial): TGCAGTGCCGACGGTGGGCTAGCGGCGGAAGGTAGAGATACG. It translates to CSADGGLAAEGRDT. The complete CDR3 sequence is CSADGGLAAEGRDTQYF.

Concerning this clone itself: The sequenced fragment ends 3 residues before the CDR3 boundary, so the rest is inferred from the germline J gene. The chain is built from TRBV11-3 and TRBJ1-1; D unclear. V lost 3 bases to trimming and J lost 6 bases, with 14 bases between them. The germline CDR1 and CDR2 sequences are SGHNT and YENEEA. This CDR3 spans 14 amino acids. CDR3 bases read: TGTGCCAGCAGCTTCGCTGACACAATGGCTGAA. Protein sequence: CASSFADTMAE. The entire CDR3 protein is CASSFADTMAEAFF.

Points on this clone: From the germline J gene comes the end of the CDR3, since the read stops 3 residues before it. The rearrangement joins TRBV7-6 to TRBJ2-4; D is possibly TRBD1 (6 bases). The CDR3 covers 13 residues. Germline CDR1 and CDR2: SGHVS and FNYEAQ. Incomplete CDR3 DNA: TGTGCCAGCAGCCCACAGGGAAACTATGGT. The encoded protein is CASSPQGNYG. The full CDR3 protein is CASSPQGNYGQYF.

To note about this clone: Read sequence stops 3 residues before the CDR3 end, and the germline J gene provides the missing end. This chain connects TRBV2 to TRBJ2-1; 15 bases align to TRBD2. V trimming: 5 bases; J trimming: 8 bases; junction bases outside the gene matches: 13. The CDR3 length is 18 residues. The germline V gene has CDR1 SNHLY and CDR2 FYNNEI. CDR3 DNA (partial): TGTGCCAGCAGTCCTAATCCGGGACTAGCGGGAGGACGTGATGAG. Translation: CASSPNPGLAGGRDE. The CDR3 in full is CASSPNPGLAGGRDEQFF.

CDR3 DNA, as far as it was read: TGTGCCAGCAGGAAGGACAGGGGGTACACCGGGGAG. This translates into CASRKDRGYTGE. The full CDR3 protein is CASRKDRGYTGELFF. The rearrangement uses TRBV2 and TRBJ2-2, with 10 bases fitting TRBD1. The read terminates 3 residues ahead of where the CDR3 ends, so the germline J gene completes it. Germline V CDR1 and CDR2: SNHLY, FYNNEI. The CDR3 totals 15 residues. After removal of 6 bases from V and 3 bases from J, the junction contained 4 bases not matched to a gene.

Points on this clone: The read ends 3 residues before the CDR3 terminus; that terminus is restored from the germline J gene. The J gene is TRBJ2-1, the V gene TRBV18; 10 nucleotides match TRBD2. This CDR3 has 15 amino acids. The germline V gene has CDR1 KGHSH and CDR2 LQKENI. The V segment lost 0 bases and the J segment 7 bases; nucleotides outside the gene matches: 3. CDR3 DNA (partial): TGTGCCAGCTCACCACCGGCTAGCGGGAGTAATGAG. Amino acid sequence: CASSPPASGSNE. The CDR3, in full, reads CASSPPASGSNEQFF. Filled out from reference TRBV18 and TRBJ2-1, the complete variable domain reads NAGVMQNPRHLVRRRGQEARLRCSPMKGHSHVYWYRQLPEEGLKFMVYLQKENIIDESGMPKERFSAEFPKEGPSILRIQQVVRGDSAAYFCASSPPASGSNEQFFGPGTRLTVL.

Regarding this clone: The read stops 3 residues short of the end of the CDR3; the missing end is completed from the germline J gene. V is TRBV7-8 and J is TRBJ2-7; 8 bases align to TRBD1. The CDR3 is 16 amino acids. V trimming: 4 bases; J trimming: 2 bases; junction bases outside the gene matches: 10. Germline CDR1 SGHVS, CDR2 FQNEAQ. The covered CDR3 bases are TGTGCCAGCAGCTCGCCGGAGACAGGGGAAACCTACGAG. This sequence encodes CASSSPETGETYE. The CDR3 in its entirety is CASSSPETGETYEQYF.

In regard to this clone: The read halts 3 residues ahead of the CDR3 end, with the missing end drawn from the germline J gene. The V and J genes are TRBV2 and TRBJ2-7; 16 nucleotides match TRBD2. Germline V CDR1 and CDR2: SNHLY, FYNNEI. This CDR3 has 14 residues. With V trimmed by 6 bases and J by 5 bases, 1 base remained unmatched. The CDR3 bases that were read are TGTGCCAGCAGGGGACTAGCGGGAGGGCACGAG. Translated: CASRGLAGGHE. The entire CDR3 reads CASRGLAGGHEQYF.

Points on this clone: The CDR3 end is not reached by the read, which stops 3 residues before it; the germline J gene fills it in. The chain employs TRBV5-1 and TRBJ2-5; D possibly corresponds to TRBD2 (7 bases). With 0 bases removed from V and 5 bases from J, the gap between germline ends came to 11 bases. The CDR3 is 14 amino acids. CDR1 is SGHRS and CDR2 is YFSETQ in the germline V gene. The sequenced part of the CDR3 DNA is TGCGCCAGCAGCTTGGGCGGGGGCTATGAGACC. This translates into CASSLGGGYET. The full CDR3 sequence reads CASSLGGGYETQYF.

As to this clone: The read ends 3 residues shy of where the CDR3 ends; the end is completed using the germline J gene. The chain couples TRBV2 to TRBJ2-7; no reliable D call. The CDR3 runs 14 residues. The germline CDR1 and CDR2 sequences are SNHLY and FYNNEI. Trimming removed 3 bases at V and 2 bases at J, with 11 bases between. The sequenced part of the CDR3 DNA is TGTGCCAGCAGTGAGGCAGGAGCCGCCTACGAG. It yields the protein CASSEAGAAYE. The full CDR3 is CASSEAGAAYEQYF.

The CDR3: CASSLGLAQTEQFF. Incomplete CDR3 DNA: TGCGCCAGCAGCTTGGGCCTCGCGCAAACTGAG. This chain connects TRBV5-1 to TRBJ2-1; D remains unclear. The missing CDR3 end, 3 residues past where the read stops, is filled in from the germline J gene. This CDR3 region has 14 residues. Germline V gene lookup returns CDR1 SGHRS and CDR2 YFSETQ. V was cut by 0 bases and J by 9 bases, with 13 bases left in between. Based on the CDR3 plus reference TRBV5-1 and TRBJ2-1, the full variable domain is KAGVTQTPRYLIKTRGQQVTLSCSPISGHRSVSWYQQTPGQGLQFLFEYFSETQRNKGNFPGRFSGRQFSNSRSEMNVSTLELGDSALYLCASSLGLAQTEQFFGPGTRLTVL.

In regard to this clone: Read data end 3 residues before the CDR3 end; the end is taken from the germline J gene. The V call is TRBV18, the J call TRBJ2-3, with D perhaps matching TRBD1 or TRBD2 (8 bases each). This CDR3 has 16 residues. Germline V lookup: CDR1 KGHSH, CDR2 LQKENI. The sequenced CDR3 bases are TGTGCCAGCTCACCGATCAGCAGGGGGCGGGAGGAGACG. This translates into CASSPISRGREET. The complete CDR3 reads CASSPISRGREETQYF.

On this clone: Coverage ceases 3 residues before the CDR3 finishes, and the germline J gene fills in the end. This chain links TRBV2 with TRBJ2-3; D is possibly TRBD1 (6 bases). The germline V gene has CDR1 SNHLY and CDR2 FYNNEI. The CDR3 is made up of 14 amino acids. The CDR3 DNA, read in part, is TGTGCCAGCAGTGACAGGGGAATAAATCAGCCG. Translating gives CASSDRGINQP. The full CDR3 sequence reads CASSDRGINQPQYF.

On this clone itself: The read halts 3 residues ahead of the CDR3 end, with the missing end drawn from the germline J gene. The chain uses TRBV5-1 and TRBJ2-7, with 7 bases lining up with TRBD1. Germline values: CDR1 SGHRS, CDR2 YFSETQ. J was trimmed by 5 bases and V by 2 bases; bases with no gene match: 4. This CDR3 is 13 amino acids long. CDR3 bases read: TGCGCCAGCAGCTTTTTACAGGGGAACGAG. Protein sequence: CASSFLQGNE. In full, the CDR3 reads CASSFLQGNEQYF.

Remarks on this clone: From the germline J gene comes the end of the CDR3, since the read stops 3 residues before it. The V gene is TRBV7-9, the J gene TRBJ2-2, with D tentatively TRBD1 (6 bases). The length of the CDR3 is 15 residues. Germline CDR1 and CDR2: SEHNR and FQNEAQ (reference sequence). The covered CDR3 bases are TGTGCCAGCAGCTTAGAACAGGGTATTCGGCCGTCG. Residues: CASSLEQGIRPS. In full, the CDR3 is CASSLEQGIRPSLFF.

CDR3 loop: CSVEGLAARGGNEQFF. The DNA read from the CDR3 is TGCAGCGTTGAAGGGCTAGCGGCCCGAGGGGGAAATGAG. The V gene is TRBV29-1, the J gene TRBJ2-1; D perhaps matches TRBD2 (7 bases). The CDR3 end is not reached by the read, which stops 3 residues before it; the germline J gene fills it in. The V and J ends lost 1 base and 7 bases respectively, with 20 bases between them. The germline gives CDR1 SQVTM, CDR2 ANQGSEA. CDR3 length: 16 residues.

Remarks on this clone: With the read ending 3 residues before the CDR3 end, the germline J gene is used to fill in that end. V gene TRBV20-1 combines with J gene TRBJ2-1; 7 bases are shared with TRBD1. Trimming cost V 3 bases and J 1 base; bases outside gene matches: 3. The CDR3 totals 14 residues. The V gene's germline CDR1 is DFQATT and CDR2 SNEGSKA (reference sequence). The CDR3 is CSASRGPSYNEQFF. The part of the CDR3 DNA that was read is TGCAGTGCTAGTAGGGGGCCATCCTACAATGAG.

Remarks on this clone: The CDR3 end falls 3 residues outside the read, so it is completed with the germline J gene. The chain combines TRBV7-8 with TRBJ2-3; possibly TRBD1 or TRBD2 for D (5 bases each). The CDR3 loop spans 16 amino acids. Germline lookup yields CDR1 SGHVS and CDR2 FQNEAQ. CDR3 bases read: TGTGCCAGCAGCGCCCCGCTCCGTGCCACCAGGGAGACG. It codes for CASSAPLRATRET. In full, the CDR3 reads CASSAPLRATRETQYF.

As regards this clone: Read sequence stops 3 residues before the CDR3 end, and the germline J gene provides the missing end. The V gene is TRBV5-1, the J gene TRBJ2-1; D is perhaps TRBD2 (6 bases). V lost 3 bases to trimming and J lost 5 bases, with 15 bases between them. CDR1 is SGHRS and CDR2 is YFSETQ in the germline V gene. The CDR3 totals 15 residues. CDR3 DNA, as far as it was read: TGCGCCAGCAGCTGGGGGGTAGGAGGGAACAATGAG. Amino acids: CASSWGVGGNNE. The entire CDR3 protein reads CASSWGVGGNNEQFF.

CDR3 amino acids: CASSIDRTSDGTDTQYF. The DNA read from the CDR3 is TGTGCCAGTAGTATAGATCGAACTAGTGATGGCACAGATACG. The genes are TRBV19 and TRBJ2-3; maybe TRBD2 (5 bases). The read halts 3 residues ahead of the CDR3 end, with the missing end drawn from the germline J gene. The CDR3 has 17 residues. CDR1 and CDR2 from the germline V gene are LNHDA and SQIVND (reference sequence). V was clipped by 0 bases and J by 1 base, with 14 bases between them.

As concerns this clone: The CDR3 goes on 3 residues after the read ends, and that part is filled in from the germline J gene. The chain uses TRBV10-3 and TRBJ1-6; possibly TRBD1 for D (6 bases). Germline V gene lookup returns CDR1 ENHRY and CDR2 SYGVKD. V was shortened by 6 bases and J by 0 bases, with 6 bases between the two germline ends. The CDR3 sequence is 14 residues long. The CDR3 DNA, read in part, is TGTGCCATCAGGGACAGCTCCTATAATTCACCC. Translation: CAIRDSSYNSP. The whole CDR3 protein reads CAIRDSSYNSPLHF.